This entry is about one T cell receptor beta chain. The antigen it recognizes is unknown. No per-base quality is available; no much larger clone lies one base away. Other nucleotide sequences in the sample specify the same CDR3. Using the deep immunoSEQ assay, TCR CDR3 regions were amplified from genomic DNA by multiplex PCR. For each cell subset, the extracted genomic DNA was distributed evenly across all wells of several immunoSEQ 96-well plates, and each plate served as one replicate. For sorted subsets, each replicate PCR was loaded with 200 ng genomic DNA, equivalent to about 30,000 T cell genomes. Purified libraries were quantified with a Qubit 3.0 fluorometer, sized on a Bioanalyzer 2100, and re-quantified with the KAPA Library Quantification kit. Every immunoSEQ 96-well plate was sequenced on a separate single-read 150-cycle Illumina NextSeq 550 flow cell. As for the original processing: Because the immunoSEQ output held only junctional sequences and lacked quality scores, the filtering could not match the filtering applied to full-length reads. Sequences were annotated with PyIR, a Python wrapper for IgBLAST v1.9, and V/J genes and CDR3 were assigned using IMGT germline references. Reads were removed for weak V/J assignments (E-value above 1e-6), missing CDR3, stop codons, out-of-frame junctions, or ambiguous translated residues. V3J clonotypes were defined by identical inferred V gene, J gene, and CDR3 amino acid sequence. To compute the percentage overlap between repertoires, the number of shared unique clonotypes was divided by the size of the smaller repertoire. Richness of each repertoire was evaluated using RTK rarefaction, the Chao1 estimator, and Recon v2.1 estimates of unobserved clonotypes. For all TCRbeta clonotypes obtained by the gDNA method from a few donors, generation probabilities were computed with OLGA. The immuneACCESS repertoire file appears here via TCRdb, limited to in-frame rearrangements. These files lack a portion of the clones; in checked studies, under half of the deficit traces to unresolved V genes, and the cause of the others is not known. The V and J calls and clone size are taken from that table; D and trimming were inferred from the DNA. Counted in this sample were fewer than 2.5 million clones; 93% of them appeared once. The top ten constitute more than 0.35% of the sample.

The data derive from a study of shared clonotypes between healthy human individuals (TCRdb year 2020). General notes on the study: The cohort included three men and two women between 18 and 49 years of age. The study deeply sequenced blood TCR repertoires of about 5 healthy adults to estimate repertoire size and the extent of clonotype sharing between individuals. Per donor, leukapheresis produced somewhere between about 0.8 and 9.5 billion PBMCs. To increase sequencing depth and limit assay-specific biases, TCR repertoire library preparation and sequencing were carried out by different laboratories using diverse techniques. For each donor, CD4 naive and CD4 memory were each run on three plates, CD8 naive on two plates, and CD8 memory on one plate.

There are 12 amino acids in the CDR3, from cysteine to phenylalanine inclusive. Only the CDR3 DNA stays, 36 bases, in frame from base 1. Trimming removed 4 bases from V and 4 bases from J, leaving 8 bases between the germline ends. The germline V gene supplies CDR1 SGHRS and CDR2 YFSETQ. The donors were healthy, HIV-negative adults who had no recently reported acute infections or vaccinations. Every donor was a Caucasian adult living in Nashville, Tennessee, USA. CD4+ T cells were enriched by magnetic negative selection; naive cells were then positively selected on CD45RA, and the negative fraction formed the memory subset. Blood was obtained by leukapheresis, after which PBMCs were separated by Ficoll-Histopaque density gradient centrifugation and cryopreserved in liquid nitrogen vapor phase. Analytical flow cytometry was used to check the purity and quantity of every magnetically sorted T cell population. Genomic DNA was isolated from each sorted fraction and quantified by UV absorbance on a Nanodrop 2000c.

Overall study results and their limits: The small number of donors limited the genetic and exposure-history diversity represented. Sampling was restricted to blood, and TCR repertoires in tissues likely differ from the TCR repertoires found in blood. Pairwise subsampling led to the expectation that sequencing depth would affect the degree of clonotype sharing among donors. Incomplete sequencing was indicated by rarefaction of sorted-subset datasets, despite the large sequencing depth. Estimated clonotype richness was generally larger for naive than for memory subsets. Clonotypes shared by all four sorted-subset donors showed higher generation probabilities than non-shared clonotypes. Approximately 4.8% of naive CD4, 3.5% of naive CD8, 2.3% of memory CD4, and 0.35% to 0.4% of memory CD8 clonotypes were shared across a few donors.

The chain is assembled from TRBV5-1 and TRBJ2-5; the D segment may tentatively be TRBD1 or TRBD2, each giving 5 matched bases. Sequencing was performed on naive CD4+ T cells from PBMCs. In the paper's terms, the cell subset or site label means: CD45RA+ positively selected. The source of this sequence is a man younger than 35 in good health. Some clones in this sample may be carry-over from other donors' samples. The DNA sequence is TGCGCCAGCAGCCGTGGGGGAGAGACCCAGTACTTC. Its protein product is CASSRGGETQYF.